This TCR beta chain was retrieved from a study of blood T cell repertoires in COVID-19. Overall study context: From the United States, Italy and Spain came samples of acute and convalescent COVID-19. T cells, B-cell-depleted T cells, or PBMCs supplied cDNA or gDNA.

The protocol was immunoSEQ multiplex PCR, while the TCRdb copy is restricted to in-frame clones and leaves out a portion. The sample lists about 360,000 clones; 70% to 90% were seen once. Trimming removed 6 bases from V and 0 bases from J, with 10 bases in between. This CDR3 contains 13 residues. Per the germline V gene, CDR1 is SGHNT and CDR2 is YYREEE (reference sequence). The chain couples TRBV5-4 to TRBJ2-7; no clear D. What was sequenced was peripheral blood. This clonotype was sampled from a woman in her sixties or seventies with COVID-19, enrolled during active disease. The chain's CDR3 is CASTSQVSYEQYF. The CDR3 nucleotides read TGTGCCAGCACCTCCCAGGTCTCCTACGAGCAGTACTTC.